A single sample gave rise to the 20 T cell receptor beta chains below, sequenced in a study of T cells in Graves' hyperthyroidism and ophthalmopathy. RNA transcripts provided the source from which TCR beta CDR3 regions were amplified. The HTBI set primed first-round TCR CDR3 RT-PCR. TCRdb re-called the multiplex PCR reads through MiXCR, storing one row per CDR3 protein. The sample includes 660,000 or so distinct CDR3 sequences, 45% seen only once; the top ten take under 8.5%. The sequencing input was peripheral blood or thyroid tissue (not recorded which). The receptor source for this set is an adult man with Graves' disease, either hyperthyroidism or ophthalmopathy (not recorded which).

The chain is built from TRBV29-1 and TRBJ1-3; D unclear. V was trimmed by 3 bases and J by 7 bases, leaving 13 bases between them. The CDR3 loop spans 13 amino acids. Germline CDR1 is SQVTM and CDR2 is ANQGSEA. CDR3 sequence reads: CSVETAGWNTIYF. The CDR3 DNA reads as TGCAGCGTTGAGACCGCCGGATGGAACACCATATATTTT.

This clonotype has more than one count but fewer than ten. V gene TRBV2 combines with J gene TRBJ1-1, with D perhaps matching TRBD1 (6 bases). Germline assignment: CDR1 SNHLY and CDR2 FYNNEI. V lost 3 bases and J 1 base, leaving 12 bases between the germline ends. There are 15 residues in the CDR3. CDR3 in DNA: TGTGCCAGCAGTGACCCCGACAGGAAGAACACTGAAGCTTTCTTT. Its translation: CASSDPDRKNTEAFF.

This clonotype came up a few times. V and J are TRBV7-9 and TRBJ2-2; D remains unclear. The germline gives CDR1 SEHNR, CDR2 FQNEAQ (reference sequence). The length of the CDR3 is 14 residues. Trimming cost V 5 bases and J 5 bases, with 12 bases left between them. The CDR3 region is CASSPSGLTGELFF. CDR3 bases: TGTGCCAGCAGCCCTTCAGGATTGACCGGGGAGCTGTTTTTT.

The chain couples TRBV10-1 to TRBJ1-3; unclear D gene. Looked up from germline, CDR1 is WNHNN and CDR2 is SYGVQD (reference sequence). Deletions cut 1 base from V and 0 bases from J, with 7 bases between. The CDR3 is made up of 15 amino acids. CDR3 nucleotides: TGCGCCAGCAGTGAGTTCCGCGGCTCTGGAAACACCATATATTTT. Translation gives CASSEFRGSGNTIYF.

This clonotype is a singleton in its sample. CDR3 region: CSVEDPGTGRNTEAFF. CDR3 DNA sequence: TGCAGCGTTGAAGATCCCGGGACAGGGCGGAACACTGAAGCTTTCTTT. The chain recombines TRBV29-1 with TRBJ1-1; TRBD1 matches at 9 bases. CDR1 is SQVTM, CDR2 ANQGSEA, per germline. This CDR3 region has 16 residues. V was pared by 0 bases and J by 1 base, with 6 bases of the junction left unmatched. Looking up the rest from reference TRBV29-1 and TRBJ1-1 gives the full variable domain: SAVISQKPSRDICQRGTSLTIQCQVDSQVTMMFWYRQQPGQSLTLIATANQGSEATYESGFVIDKFPISRPNLTFSTLTVSNMSPEDSSIYLCSVEDPGTGRNTEAFFGQGTRLTVV.

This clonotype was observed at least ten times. The CDR3 sequence is CSVEGYQETQYF. The CDR3 DNA reads as TGCAGCGTTGAAGGCTACCAAGAGACCCAGTACTTC. The chain joins TRBV29-1 to TRBJ2-5, with D unresolved. CDR1 and CDR2 from the germline V gene are SQVTM and ANQGSEA. The CDR3 loop spans 12 amino acids. Trimming shortened V by 1 base and J by 0 bases, and 3 bases separated the two germline ends.

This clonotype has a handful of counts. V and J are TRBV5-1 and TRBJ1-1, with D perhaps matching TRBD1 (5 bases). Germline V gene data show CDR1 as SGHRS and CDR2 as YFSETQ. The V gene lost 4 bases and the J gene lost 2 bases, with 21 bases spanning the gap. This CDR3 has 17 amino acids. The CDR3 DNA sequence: TGCGCCAGCAGCACGAGAGGGGCAGGAAAACGCAACACTGAAGCTTTCTTT. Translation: CASSTRGAGKRNTEAFF.

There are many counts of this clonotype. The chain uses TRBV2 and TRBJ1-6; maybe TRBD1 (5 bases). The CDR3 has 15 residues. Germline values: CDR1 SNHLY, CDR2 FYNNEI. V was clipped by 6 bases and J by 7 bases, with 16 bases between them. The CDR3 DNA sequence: TGTGCCAGCAGGACCGGTGGGACCTGGAATTCACCCCTCCACTTT. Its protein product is CASRTGGTWNSPLHF.

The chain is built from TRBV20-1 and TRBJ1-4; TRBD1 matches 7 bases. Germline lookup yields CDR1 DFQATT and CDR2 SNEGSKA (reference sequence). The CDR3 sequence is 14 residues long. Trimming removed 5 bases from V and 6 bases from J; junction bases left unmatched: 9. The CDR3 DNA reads TGCAGTGCTGTGAAGAGACAGGGTGATGAAAAACTGTTTTTT. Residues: CSAVKRQGDEKLFF.

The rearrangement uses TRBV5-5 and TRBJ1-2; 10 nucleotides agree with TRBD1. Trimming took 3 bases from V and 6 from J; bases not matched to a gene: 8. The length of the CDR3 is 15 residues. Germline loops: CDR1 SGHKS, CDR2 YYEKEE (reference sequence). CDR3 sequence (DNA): TGTGCCAGCAGCTGGTCCGGGACAGGGGATGATGGCTACACCTTC. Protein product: CASSWSGTGDDGYTF.

The CDR3: CSASVAGGRGAQYF. In DNA form, the CDR3 reads TGCAGTGCTAGTGTAGCGGGGGGACGGGGGGCCCAGTACTTC. V gene TRBV20-1 combines with J gene TRBJ2-5; TRBD2 agrees at 10 bases. The CDR3 is made up of 14 amino acids. With V trimmed by 3 bases and J by 9 bases, 10 bases remained unmatched. Germline CDR1 reads DFQATT; CDR2 reads SNEGSKA (reference sequence).

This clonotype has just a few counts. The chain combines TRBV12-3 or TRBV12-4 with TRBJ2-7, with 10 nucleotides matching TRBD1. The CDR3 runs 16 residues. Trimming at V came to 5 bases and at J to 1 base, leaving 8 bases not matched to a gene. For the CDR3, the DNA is TGTGCCAGCAGTCCGGGACAGGGGATGCCTTCCTACGAGCAGTACTTC. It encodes CASSPGQGMPSYEQYF.

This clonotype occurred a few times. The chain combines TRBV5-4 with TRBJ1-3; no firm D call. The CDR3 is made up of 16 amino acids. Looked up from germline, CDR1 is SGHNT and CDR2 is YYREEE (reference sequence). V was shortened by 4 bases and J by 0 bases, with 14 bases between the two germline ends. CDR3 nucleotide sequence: TGTGCCAGCAGCCAAGAAGTATTTAGCTCTGGAAACACCATATATTTT. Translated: CASSQEVFSSGNTIYF.

The CDR3 nucleotides are TGCAGCCTTAGACCGGGCAGGGGGCCTGAAGCTTTCTTT. Its translation: CSLRPGRGPEAFF. This rearrangement joins TRBV29-1 to TRBJ1-1; TRBD1 matches 8 bases. The CDR3 runs to 13 residues. The V gene end was trimmed by 8 bases and the J gene end by 6 bases; junction bases not matched to a gene: 11. CDR1 is SQVTM and CDR2 is ANQGSEA in the germline V gene.

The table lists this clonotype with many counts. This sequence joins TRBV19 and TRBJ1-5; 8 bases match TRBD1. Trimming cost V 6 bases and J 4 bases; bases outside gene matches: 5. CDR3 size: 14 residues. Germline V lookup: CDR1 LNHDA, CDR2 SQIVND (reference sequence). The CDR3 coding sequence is TGTGCCAGTAGATCGGGACAGGTTAATCAGCCCCAGCATTTT. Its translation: CASRSGQVNQPQHF.

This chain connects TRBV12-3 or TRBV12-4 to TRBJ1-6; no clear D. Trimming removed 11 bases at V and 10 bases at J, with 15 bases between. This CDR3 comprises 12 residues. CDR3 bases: TGTGCCGGCAACGAAGGAAACTCACCCCTCCACTTT. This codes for CAGNEGNSPLHF.

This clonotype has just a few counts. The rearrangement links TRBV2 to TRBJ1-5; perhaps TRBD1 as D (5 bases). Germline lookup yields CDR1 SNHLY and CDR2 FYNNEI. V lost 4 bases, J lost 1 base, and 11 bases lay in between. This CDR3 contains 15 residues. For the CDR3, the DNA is TGTGCCAGCAGTGTCCCAGGGAACAGCAATCAGCCCCAGCATTTT. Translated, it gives CASSVPGNSNQPQHF.

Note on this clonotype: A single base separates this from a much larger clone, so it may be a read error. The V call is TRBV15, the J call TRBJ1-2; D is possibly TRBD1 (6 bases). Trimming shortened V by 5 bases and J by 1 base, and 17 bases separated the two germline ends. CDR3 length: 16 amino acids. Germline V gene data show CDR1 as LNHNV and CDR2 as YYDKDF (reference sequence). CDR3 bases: TGTGCCACCAGCGGTCCCGGGACACCCAGTAACTATGGCTACACCTTC. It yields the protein CATSGPGTPSNYGYTF.

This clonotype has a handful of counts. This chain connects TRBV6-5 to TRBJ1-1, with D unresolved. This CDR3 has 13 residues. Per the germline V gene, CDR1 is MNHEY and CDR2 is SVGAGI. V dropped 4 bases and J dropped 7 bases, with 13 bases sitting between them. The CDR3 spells CASSLASSFEAFF. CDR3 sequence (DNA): TGTGCCAGCAGTTTGGCAAGCTCGTTTGAAGCTTTCTTT.

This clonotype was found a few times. The CDR3 loop reads CASSPLAGASYEQYF. DNA of the CDR3: TGTGCCAGTAGCCCTCTAGCGGGAGCCTCGTACGAGCAGTACTTC. The chain is built from TRBV19 and TRBJ2-7, with 10 bases lining up with TRBD2. Unmatched junction bases numbered 9, after V lost 6 bases and J lost 4 bases. Germline values: CDR1 LNHDA, CDR2 SQIVND (reference sequence). The CDR3 runs 15 residues.